The 31 T cell receptor beta chains below were found in one sample sequenced in a study of shared clonotypes between healthy human individuals. The assay was immunoSEQ multiplex PCR, and TCRdb's table has in-frame clones only and misses some. The sample contains fewer than 850,000 clones, around 90% of which appear only once. Material for sequencing was memory CD8+ T cells from PBMCs. Documented subset: CD45RO+ cells pooled with CCR7-negative TemRA cells. The source is a man between 18 and 29 years old in good health. Some clones in this sample may be carry-over from other donors' samples.

This clone was seen a single time. The chain uses TRBV14 and TRBJ2-7; D possibly corresponds to TRBD1 (5 bases). Germline V lookup: CDR1 SGHDN, CDR2 FVKESK. CDR3 length equals 15 residues. Trimming removed 1 base from V and 5 bases from J, with 15 bases in between. The CDR3 coding sequence is TGTGCCAGCAGCCAAGGTCCAGGGAATTCCCACGAGCAGTACTTC. It yields the protein CASSQGPGNSHEQYF.

This chain links TRBV6-1 with TRBJ1-1; tentatively, D is TRBD1 (5 bases). Trimming pared 7 bases from V and 5 bases from J, leaving 11 bases between. The CDR3 contains 12 residues. Germline V gives CDR1 MNHNS, CDR2 SASEGT. The CDR3 coding sequence is TGTGCCAGCAAGGCAGGGTATACTGAAGCTTTCTTT. Protein product: CASKAGYTEAFF.

This chain joins TRBV11-2 and TRBJ2-7; 8 positions agree with TRBD1. There are 14 residues in the CDR3. The germline V gene encodes CDR1 SGHAT and CDR2 FQNNGV. Trimming removed 8 bases from V and 1 base from J; junction bases left unmatched: 7. The CDR3 DNA sequence: TGTGCCAGCCAGCGGACAGGGAGGTCCTACGAGCAGTACTTC. Its protein is CASQRTGRSYEQYF. Full variable domain (rest looked up from reference TRBV11-2 and TRBJ2-7): EAGVAQSPRYKIIEKRQSVAFWCNPISGHATLYWYQQILGQGPKLLIQFQNNGVVDDSQLPKDRFSAERLKGVDSTLKIQPAKLEDSAVYLCASQRTGRSYEQYFGPGTRLTVT.

The J gene is TRBJ2-3, the V gene TRBV4-3; 8 bases match TRBD2. With 0 bases clipped from V and 1 base from J, the junction kept 3 bases outside the gene matches. The CDR3 runs 16 residues. The germline CDR1 and CDR2 sequences are LGHNA and YSLEER. The CDR3: CASSQEVAGRTDTQYF. CDR3 sequence (DNA): TGCGCCAGCAGCCAAGAAGTAGCGGGACGCACAGATACGCAGTATTTT.

Turning to this clone: Different DNA sequences within this sample yield the same CDR3. This chain uses TRBV27 with TRBJ2-2; no clear D gene. Germline V CDR1 and CDR2: MNHEY, SMNVEV (reference sequence). This CDR3 has 12 amino acids. Trimming pared 5 bases from V and 1 base from J, leaving 2 bases between. The CDR3 nucleotides read TGTGCCAGCAGTCAGAACACCGGGGAGCTGTTTTTT. Protein product: CASSQNTGELFF.

As to this clone: This CDR3 is missing its conserved last phenylalanine or tryptophan, likely due to a read error. The DNA is left out, because the CDR3 cannot be placed on it with certainty; the CDR3 is given as TCRdb lists it. The chain links TRBV21-1 to TRBJ1-1; the DNA was not compared with TRBD1, the D call given in the table. TRBV21-1 is classified as a pseudogene. Termini included, the CDR3 measures 11 amino acids. The CDR3 loop is CASSSSGHGRG.

V and J are TRBV18 and TRBJ2-7, with unresolved D. CDR1 and CDR2 (germline): KGHSH, LQKENI. Trimming cost V 3 bases and J 6 bases, with 12 bases left between them. The CDR3 consists of 13 residues. CDR3 DNA: TGTGCCAGCTCACCTTTGTCAAGGGTCGAGCAGTACTTC. Translating it yields CASSPLSRVEQYF.

This chain connects TRBV9 to TRBJ2-5; D uncertain. V shed 4 bases and J shed 2 bases, with 15 bases lying between them. The V gene's germline CDR1 is SGDLS and CDR2 YYNGEE. This CDR3 is 15 amino acids long. This CDR3 is CASSPRLAPQETQYF. CDR3 coding DNA: TGTGCCAGCAGCCCCCGGTTGGCTCCTCAAGAGACCCAGTACTTC.

The J gene is TRBJ1-5, the V gene TRBV7-6, with D perhaps matching TRBD1 (6 bases). The CDR3 runs to 14 residues. Germline values: CDR1 SGHVS, CDR2 FNYEAQ. V was clipped by 5 bases and J by 7 bases, with 15 bases between them. The DNA for the CDR3 is TGTGCCAGCAGCCCTACAGGGCATAGGCAGCCCCAGCATTTT. Its translation: CASSPTGHRQPQHF.

The J gene is TRBJ1-2, the V gene TRBV6-5; 7 bases are shared with TRBD1. From germline, CDR1 is MNHEY and CDR2 SVGAGI. The CDR3 contains 16 residues. J gave up 1 base and V 1 base, and 6 bases lay outside the gene matches. In DNA form, the CDR3 reads TGTGCCAGCAGTTACTACGGGACAGACCATAACTATGGCTACACCTTC. This encodes CASSYYGTDHNYGYTF.

This chain uses TRBV9 with TRBJ2-1; TRBD2 agrees at 11 bases. This CDR3 has 15 residues. V dropped 3 bases and J dropped 7; count of bases not matched to a gene: 6. Germline V lookup: CDR1 SGDLS, CDR2 YYNGEE. CDR3 nucleotide sequence: TGTGCCAGCAGCGGAAATAGCGGGAGGGCTAATGAGCAGTTCTTC. It is translated as CASSGNSGRANEQFF.

The chain couples TRBV2 to TRBJ2-3; 16 bases line up with TRBD2. With 5 bases clipped from V and 4 bases from J, the junction kept 6 bases outside the gene matches. The germline V gene has CDR1 SNHLY and CDR2 FYNNEI. The CDR3 sequence is 17 residues long. The CDR3 protein is CASSPGTSGRGADTQYF. The CDR3 region has the DNA TGTGCCAGCAGTCCCGGGACTAGCGGGAGGGGTGCAGATACGCAGTATTTT.

This clone came up once. The V and J genes are TRBV27 and TRBJ2-1; D is unresolved. The length of the CDR3 is 13 residues. Germline CDR1 is MNHEY and CDR2 is SMNVEV (reference sequence). V was shortened by 3 bases and J by 5 bases, with 8 bases between the two germline ends. This CDR3 reads CASSLSVNNEQFF. Written as DNA, the CDR3 is TGTGCCAGCAGTTTGTCGGTTAACAATGAGCAGTTCTTC.

J is TRBJ2-7 and V is TRBV21-1; the table's D call, TRBD1, has no DNA check behind it. TRBV21-1 is assigned pseudogene status. This CDR3 region has 13 residues. CDR3: CASRKGAGYEQYF. The CDR3 bases are TGTGCCAGCAGGAAGGGGGCAGGCTACGAGCAGTACTTC.

This sequence joins TRBV7-9 and TRBJ2-5; D may be TRBD1 (5 bases). This CDR3 region has 14 residues. Deletions cut 5 bases from V and 0 bases from J, with 10 bases between. Germline CDR1 SEHNR, CDR2 FQNEAQ (reference sequence). The CDR3 here is CASSQTVYQETQYF. The CDR3 bases are TGTGCCAGCAGCCAGACAGTTTACCAAGAGACCCAGTACTTC.

This chain uses TRBV29-1 with TRBJ2-7; D is ambiguous. Trimming stripped 6 bases from V and 4 bases from J, with 16 bases between. Germline V lookup: CDR1 SQVTM, CDR2 ANQGSEA. The CDR3 has 13 residues. For the CDR3, the DNA is TGCAGCGTGAAGCGAGGCCCGGAATACGAGCAGTACTTC. It specifies CSVKRGPEYEQYF.

The chain links TRBV4-2 to TRBJ1-3, with D perhaps TRBD1 (5 bases). Germline CDR1 and CDR2: LGHNA and YNFKEQ. Trimming shortened V by 1 base and J by 0 bases, and 13 bases separated the two germline ends. CDR3 length equals 17 residues. The CDR3 nucleotides read TGTGCCAGCAGCCAAGCTCGGGGCCCTCTCTCTGGAAACACCATATATTTT. Amino acid sequence: CASSQARGPLSGNTIYF.

The J gene is TRBJ1-1, the V gene TRBV2; a weak D match, TRBD1 (5 bases). V was shortened by 6 bases and J by 6 bases, with 17 bases between the two germline ends. Germline V CDR1 and CDR2: SNHLY, FYNNEI. The CDR3 loop spans 14 amino acids. CDR3 in DNA: TGTGCCAGCAGGGCCGACATTAGGGGCTCTGAAGCTTTCTTT. Its translation: CASRADIRGSEAFF.

J is TRBJ2-3 and V is TRBV6-4; either TRBD1 or TRBD2 may supply D (6 bases each). The germline CDR1 and CDR2 sequences are MRHNA and SNTAGT. The V and J ends lost 2 bases and 1 base respectively, with 10 bases between them. The CDR3 spans 15 residues. The CDR3 DNA follows: TGTGCCAGCAGTGACAGGGGGGAAGGCACAGATACGCAGTATTTT. Amino acids: CASSDRGEGTDTQYF.

This clone turned up a few times. The chain couples TRBV9 to TRBJ2-2; 8 nucleotides match TRBD2. Unmatched junction bases numbered 8, after V lost 4 bases and J lost 6 bases. This CDR3 comprises 15 residues. Germline values: CDR1 SGDLS, CDR2 YYNGEE. CDR3 amino acids: CASSTGTRRPGELFF. CDR3 nucleotides: TGTGCCAGCAGCACAGGGACTAGACGGCCCGGGGAGCTGTTTTTT.

This clone has just a few counts. The chain has TRBV6-5 and TRBJ2-7, with 8 positions matching TRBD2. The junction had 5 bases not matched to a gene; V was cut back by 4 bases and J by 6 bases. Germline CDR1 and CDR2: MNHEY and SVGAGI. The CDR3 runs to 13 residues. CDR3 bases: TGTGCCAGCAGTTTAGCGGGAACGGGCGAGCAGTACTTC. This codes for CASSLAGTGEQYF.

In its sample, this clone was seen a few times. This rearrangement joins TRBV11-2 to TRBJ2-1, with 7 bases matching TRBD1. Per germline, CDR1 SGHAT and CDR2 FQNNGV. Trimming took 2 bases from V and 7 from J; bases not matched to a gene: 8. CDR3 length: 15 amino acids. The CDR3, as DNA: TGTGCCAGCAGCTTAATCCAGGGGGTTTGGAATGAGCAGTTCTTC. Protein: CASSLIQGVWNEQFF.

The V and J genes are TRBV19 and TRBJ1-1, with D unresolved. The germline CDR1 and CDR2 sequences are LNHDA and SQIVND (reference sequence). The CDR3 sequence is 13 residues long. V lost 7 bases and J 2 bases, leaving 11 bases between the germline ends. As DNA, the CDR3 is TGTGCCAGTACTCGAGGTCCCAACACTGAAGCTTTCTTT. The encoded protein is CASTRGPNTEAFF.

The chain has TRBV19 and TRBJ1-1; D not certain. V dropped 3 bases and J dropped 7 bases, with 6 bases sitting between them. Germline values: CDR1 LNHDA, CDR2 SQIVND (reference sequence). The CDR3 runs 11 residues. In DNA, the CDR3 is TGTGCCAGTAGTATGTCGGTTGAAGCTTTCTTT. Its translation is CASSMSVEAFF.

This chain links TRBV6-1 with TRBJ2-1; 7 bases match TRBD2. CDR1 is MNHNS and CDR2 is SASEGT in the germline V gene. V was clipped by 2 bases and J by 0 bases; unmatched bases: 4. The CDR3 extends over 16 amino acids. The CDR3 sequence: CASSEFRGSSYNEQFF. CDR3 in DNA: TGTGCCAGCAGTGAATTTCGCGGGAGCTCCTACAATGAGCAGTTCTTC.

The V call is TRBV25-1, the J call TRBJ2-1; no clear D. Between the trimmed V and J ends, which lost 8 bases and 5 bases, there was a span of 7 bases. This CDR3 contains 11 residues. Germline V CDR1 and CDR2: MGHDK, SYGVNS. The CDR3 DNA is TGTGCCAGCTGTGGGGACAATGAGCAGTTCTTC. As protein: CASCGDNEQFF.

The J gene is TRBJ1-1, the V gene TRBV2, with 7 positions matching TRBD1. Germline V CDR1 and CDR2: SNHLY, FYNNEI. This CDR3 comprises 13 residues. Unmatched junction bases numbered 7, after V lost 7 bases and J lost 5 bases. CDR3 region: CASKPLGQTEAFF. The CDR3 bases are TGTGCCAGCAAGCCTTTGGGACAGACTGAAGCTTTCTTT.

V is TRBV6-5 and J is TRBJ1-5; D is uncertain. V lost 2 bases and J lost 7, with 15 bases in between. This CDR3 has 15 amino acids. From germline, CDR1 is MNHEY and CDR2 SVGAGI. The chain's CDR3 is CASSYTASRIQPQHF. For the CDR3, the DNA is TGTGCCAGCAGTTACACCGCCAGTAGGATCCAGCCCCAGCATTTT.

The rearrangement links TRBV27 to TRBJ1-1; TRBD1 aligns across 8 bases. The CDR3 length is 14 residues. The J segment lost 1 base and the V segment lost 4 bases, leaving 2 bases of the junction unmatched. From germline, CDR1 is MNHEY and CDR2 SMNVEV (reference sequence). The CDR3 DNA reads TGTGCCAGCAGTTACAGGGGGACGAACACTGAAGCTTTCTTT. Its protein product is CASSYRGTNTEAFF.

J is TRBJ2-2 and V is TRBV9; 11 bases map to TRBD2. Germline CDR1 SGDLS, CDR2 YYNGEE. This CDR3 spans 19 amino acids. The trim removed 4 bases at V and 3 bases at J, leaving 14 bases unmatched. CDR3: CASSSQGTSGAIDTGELFF. In nucleotides, the CDR3 is TGTGCCAGCAGCTCCCAAGGGACTAGCGGCGCAATTGACACCGGGGAGCTGTTTTTT.

The genes are TRBV19 and TRBJ2-5; 10 nucleotides line up with TRBD1. This CDR3 is 14 amino acids long. The ends lost 3 bases at V and 6 bases at J; junction bases unmatched: 4. Germline loops: CDR1 LNHDA, CDR2 SQIVND (reference sequence). The CDR3: CASSIRDRGQTQYF. In DNA form, the CDR3 reads TGTGCCAGTAGTATTAGGGACAGGGGTCAGACCCAGTACTTC.